The 20 T cell receptor beta chains reported below all come from one sample, sequenced in a study of CD8+ T cells in alopecia areata. cDNA reverse transcribed from extracted RNA served as the sequencing template. Method: immunoSEQ multiplex PCR; TCRdb's copy keeps in-frame clones and lacks some. The profile shows about 97,000 clones, around 45% of them singletons. The sample consisted of CD4+ T cells sorted from blood. The receptors stem from a human donor with alopecia areata.

The chain joins TRBV12-5 to TRBJ2-5; D not certain. Germline CDR1 and CDR2: LGHNT and FRNRAP. The germline V and J ends were trimmed by 3 bases and 5 bases, with 10 bases remaining between them. The CDR3 runs to 13 residues. CDR3 nucleotides: TGTGCTAGTGGTTTAGACACAACTGAGACCCAGTACTTC. This sequence encodes CASGLDTTETQYF.

The sample holds a few counts of this clone. V and J are TRBV5-1 and TRBJ2-4, with D perhaps TRBD2 (5 bases). V was pared by 4 bases and J by 8 bases, with 13 bases between. Germline V gene lookup returns CDR1 SGHRS and CDR2 YFSETQ. The CDR3 sequence is 13 residues long. CDR3 protein: CASSLGEWDIQYF. The CDR3 DNA follows: TGCGCCAGCAGCCTCGGGGAATGGGACATTCAGTACTTC. Filled out from reference TRBV5-1 and TRBJ2-4, the complete variable domain reads KAGVTQTPRYLIKTRGQQVTLSCSPISGHRSVSWYQQTPGQGLQFLFEYFSETQRNKGNFPGRFSGRQFSNSRSEMNVSTLELGDSALYLCASSLGEWDIQYFGAGTRLSVL.

This sequence joins TRBV14 and TRBJ2-3; 7 nucleotides line up with TRBD2. The trim removed 4 bases at V and 0 bases at J, leaving 7 bases unmatched. Germline V gene sequence: CDR1 SGHDN, CDR2 FVKESK. This CDR3 has 16 residues. CDR3 sequence reads: CASSPTRGGSTDTQYF. In DNA, the CDR3 is TGTGCCAGCAGCCCAACCCGCGGGGGAAGCACAGATACGCAGTATTTT.

The J gene is TRBJ1-5, the V gene TRBV27; TRBD1 agrees at 9 bases. Trimming at V came to 5 bases and at J to 6 bases, leaving 11 bases not matched to a gene. The CDR3 runs to 16 residues. CDR1 and CDR2 (germline): MNHEY, SMNVEV (reference sequence). CDR3 DNA: TGTGCCAGCAGTGGTATACAGGGGGCAGTGACTCAGCCCCAGCATTTT. Residues: CASSGIQGAVTQPQHF.

V usage is TRBV28 and J usage is TRBJ1-5; D is undetermined. This CDR3 is built from 13 residues. V was shortened by 8 bases and J by 5 bases, with 13 bases between the two germline ends. Looked up from germline, CDR1 is MDHEN and CDR2 is SYDVKM. The CDR3 region has the DNA TGTGCCAGCTGCTTCCAGGCGGATCAGCCCCAGCATTTT. This gives the protein CASCFQADQPQHF. Looking up the rest from reference TRBV28 and TRBJ1-5 gives the full variable domain: DVKVTQSSRYLVKRTGEKVFLECVQDMDHENMFWYRQDPGLGLRLIYFSYDVKMKEKGDIPEGYSVSREKKERFSLILESASTNQTSMYLCASCFQADQPQHFGDGTRLSIL.

This clone occurred once. The rearrangement links TRBV5-1 to TRBJ1-6; D is unresolved. The V gene's germline CDR1 is SGHRS and CDR2 YFSETQ. The CDR3 has 15 residues. Between the trimmed V and J ends, which lost 2 bases and 8 bases, there was a span of 14 bases. The CDR3 sequence is CASSFSPGLDSPLHF. CDR3 DNA sequence: TGCGCCAGCAGCTTTTCCCCTGGCCTTGATTCACCCCTCCACTTT.

J is TRBJ2-1 and V is TRBV20-1; D is perhaps TRBD1 or TRBD2 (5 bases each). This CDR3 has 11 amino acids. Germline CDR1 is DFQATT and CDR2 is SNEGSKA (reference sequence). Trimming took 2 bases from V and 9 from J, leaving 8 bases between them. The CDR3, as DNA: TGCAGTGCTAGACAGGGACCTGAGCAGTTCTTC. Its protein is CSARQGPEQFF.

J is TRBJ2-2 and V is TRBV2, with D possibly being TRBD2 (5 bases). This CDR3 comprises 13 residues. V lost 6 bases and J lost 6, with 11 bases in between. Per germline, CDR1 SNHLY and CDR2 FYNNEI. The CDR3 sequence: CASRLVSPGELFF. Here the CDR3 DNA reads TGTGCCAGCAGACTAGTTTCCCCCGGGGAGCTGTTTTTT. Complete variable domain (other parts from reference TRBV2 and TRBJ2-2): EPEVTQTPSHQVTQMGQEVILRCVPISNHLYFYWYRQILGQKVEFLVSFYNNEISEKSEIFDDQFSVERPDGSNFTLKIRSTKLEDSAMYFCASRLVSPGELFFGEGSRLTVL.

This clone was seen a handful of times. The chain couples TRBV5-1 to TRBJ2-4; 10 bases match TRBD1. Germline V lookup: CDR1 SGHRS, CDR2 YFSETQ. J gave up 11 bases and V 4 bases, and 12 bases lay outside the gene matches. This CDR3 has 15 residues. The CDR3: CASSPGQGDKTFQYF. CDR3 nucleotide sequence: TGCGCCAGCAGCCCAGGACAGGGGGATAAAACATTTCAGTACTTC.

This clone was seen only a few times. V gene TRBV19 combines with J gene TRBJ2-5; D remains ambiguous. V dropped 3 bases and J dropped 2 bases, with 10 bases sitting between them. The CDR3 runs 14 residues. CDR1 and CDR2 from the germline V gene are LNHDA and SQIVND (reference sequence). CDR3 sequence: CASSILGRQETQYF. CDR3 nucleotide sequence: TGTGCCAGTAGTATTTTAGGACGACAAGAGACCCAGTACTTC.

This rearrangement joins TRBV5-5 to TRBJ2-3, with 7 bases aligning to TRBD2. In germline, CDR1 is SGHKS, CDR2 YYEKEE (reference sequence). CDR3 length: 16 residues. Germline trimming cut 6 bases from V and 0 bases from J; bases unmatched to any gene: 10. Here the CDR3 reads CASNHVTGGSTDTQYF. The CDR3 coding sequence is TGTGCCAGCAACCACGTAACGGGGGGAAGCACAGATACGCAGTATTTT. Full variable domain (outside the CDR3, taken from reference TRBV5-5 and TRBJ2-3): DAGVTQSPTHLIKTRGQQVTLRCSPISGHKSVSWYQQVLGQGPQFIFQYYEKEERGRGNFPDRFSARQFPNYSSELNVNALLLGDSALYLCASNHVTGGSTDTQYFGPGTRLTVL.

This clone occurred a few times. V is TRBV28 and J is TRBJ2-1; 7 bases align to TRBD2. Germline-derived CDR1 and CDR2 are MDHEN and SYDVKM. The length of the CDR3 is 18 residues. V trimming: 1 base; J trimming: 5 bases; junction bases outside the gene matches: 14. The CDR3 reads CASSLFPTTSNKNNEQFF. DNA of the CDR3: TGTGCCAGCAGTTTATTCCCCACGACTAGCAACAAGAACAATGAGCAGTTCTTC. The full variable domain, rest sourced from reference TRBV28 and TRBJ2-1, is DVKVTQSSRYLVKRTGEKVFLECVQDMDHENMFWYRQDPGLGLRLIYFSYDVKMKEKGDIPEGYSVSREKKERFSLILESASTNQTSMYLCASSLFPTTSNKNNEQFFGPGTRLTVL.

J is TRBJ2-3 and V is TRBV30, with no clear D. CDR1 is GTSNPN, CDR2 SVGIG, per germline (reference sequence). The CDR3 runs to 16 residues. V lost 5 bases to trimming and J lost 5 bases, with 23 bases between them. The CDR3 region has the DNA TGTGCCTGGGTAAGATTAGACTGGAACTTCGGAGATACGCAGTATTTT. It encodes CAWVRLDWNFGDTQYF.

This clone has a handful of counts. The chain carries TRBV19 and TRBJ1-5; tentatively, D is TRBD1 (6 bases). The CDR3 extends over 14 amino acids. Per the germline V gene, CDR1 is LNHDA and CDR2 is SQIVND (reference sequence). Trimming took 7 bases from V and 3 from J, leaving 13 bases between them. CDR3 in amino acids: CASTPRTDNQPQHF. The CDR3 nucleotides are TGTGCCAGTACACCTAGGACAGACAATCAGCCCCAGCATTTT.

The chain carries TRBV27 and TRBJ2-7; 7 bases match TRBD2. Germline values: CDR1 MNHEY, CDR2 SMNVEV (reference sequence). The ends lost 6 bases at V and 4 bases at J; junction bases unmatched: 6. The CDR3 totals 13 residues. The CDR3, as DNA: TGTGCCAGCAGACCCGGGACTACATACGAGCAGTACTTC. It yields the protein CASRPGTTYEQYF.

This clone was picked up a small number of times. The chain couples TRBV7-2 to TRBJ2-7; the D is unclear. V gave up 5 bases and J gave up 3 bases, with 17 bases separating them. The CDR3 loop spans 15 amino acids. Germline assignment: CDR1 SGHTA and CDR2 FQGNSA. CDR3 sequence (DNA): TGTGCCAGCAGCCCTTCGCCCGTTGACGGCTACGAGCAGTACTTC. This encodes CASSPSPVDGYEQYF.

The chain couples TRBV19 to TRBJ2-5, with D possibly matching TRBD1 (5 bases). Trimming cost V 5 bases and J 7 bases, with 20 bases left between them. Germline CDR1 is LNHDA and CDR2 is SQIVND (reference sequence). The CDR3 contains 15 residues. CDR3 DNA: TGTGCCAGTAGTTTAGGACACACCTCCGTTCGGACCCAGTACTTC. Encoded protein: CASSLGHTSVRTQYF.

The rearrangement joins TRBV6-5 to TRBJ2-1; tentative D call: TRBD2 (5 bases). The V and J ends lost 6 bases and 7 bases respectively, with 13 bases between them. Germline lookup yields CDR1 MNHEY and CDR2 SVGAGI. The CDR3 totals 13 residues. CDR3 protein: CASSVRDSNEQFF. The CDR3 DNA reads TGTGCCAGCAGCGTTCGGGATTCGAATGAGCAGTTCTTC.

J is TRBJ2-3 and V is TRBV5-1, with 10 bases aligning to TRBD2. The length of the CDR3 is 15 residues. Germline V gene data show CDR1 as SGHRS and CDR2 as YFSETQ. Losses at the gene ends were 0 bases for V and 3 bases for J; bases not matched to a gene: 1. For the CDR3, the DNA is TGCGCCAGCAGCTTGGCAGCGGGAGGGACAGATACGCAGTATTTT. The encoded protein is CASSLAAGGTDTQYF.

This rearrangement joins TRBV29-1 to TRBJ1-2; TRBD1 is a possible D gene (6 bases). Germline-derived CDR1 and CDR2 are SQVTM and ANQGSEA. Trimming took 0 bases from V and 4 from J, leaving 12 bases between them. The CDR3 is 14 amino acids. CDR3 residues: CSVEDQGPIYGYTF. The CDR3 DNA sequence: TGCAGCGTTGAAGATCAGGGGCCCATCTATGGCTACACCTTC. Using reference TRBV29-1 and TRBJ1-2 for the parts outside the CDR3, the full variable domain is SAVISQKPSRDICQRGTSLTIQCQVDSQVTMMFWYRQQPGQSLTLIATANQGSEATYESGFVIDKFPISRPNLTFSTLTVSNMSPEDSSIYLCSVEDQGPIYGYTFGSGTRLTVV.